Sequencing of this T cell receptor beta chain was carried out in a study of T cell responses to AZD1222 COVID-19 vaccine. Study-level points and caveats: Repertoire sampling happened only post peak T cell response. White British donors predominated, females outnumbered males, and clonal diversity was possibly underestimated.

The repertoire was sequenced with immunoSEQ multiplex PCR; TCRdb's copy has only in-frame clones and lacks some. This table has 55,000 to 75,000 clones, about nine tenths appearing once. Concerning this clone itself: As yet, its antigen is unknown.

Trimming stripped 5 bases from V and 2 bases from J, with 7 bases between. Germline V gives CDR1 MNHEY, CDR2 SVGAGI. The CDR3 is made up of 12 amino acids. The TCR was taken from an adult in good health. This sequence joins TRBV6-5 and TRBJ2-7; D is unclear. The sequencing here drew on peripheral blood, taken on day 0 of AZD1222 vaccination. In DNA, the CDR3 is TGTGCCAGCAGTCAGACCACCTACGAGCAGTACTTC. Translated: CASSQTTYEQYF.